This TCR beta chain was identified in a study of T-cell reconstitution after alpha-beta-depleted transplantation in children. Researchers prepared the TCRbeta library using unique molecular identifiers, the study reports. Via MiXCR, TCRdb re-called the PCR reads, giving one row per CDR3 protein. The repertoire holds about 410,000 distinct CDR3 sequences, 20% seen once, with around 4% in the top ten. This CDR3 is built from 17 residues. The V end lost 0 bases, the J end lost 7 bases, and 19 bases lay between the germline ends. Germline CDR1 MGHRA, CDR2 YSYEKL. The genes are TRBV4-1 and TRBJ2-1; the D gene is possibly TRBD1 (5 bases). Sample: PBMCs from the stem cell graft donor, taken from the stem cell graft. The TCR was taken from a human donor who donated a stem cell graft to a child with acute myeloid leukemia. The CDR3 bases are TGCGCCAGCAGCCAAGATGCTCTCGGACAAATTGGTAATGAGCAGTTCTTC. This gives the protein CASSQDALGQIGNEQFF.